This TCR beta chain was captured by sequencing in a study of T cells after yellow fever vaccination. Whole-study findings and limits: CD4 and CD8 compartments shared a small share of clonotypes. The study noted that FACS-sorted repertoires could contain abundant clonotypes contaminating from the bulk population.

MiXCR, applied by TCRdb to the 5' RACE reads, yields one record per CDR3 protein. The top ten clones hold over 3% of a sample with some 290,000 distinct CDR3 sequences, about 10% of them seen once. This clonotype has just a few counts. Its antigen is still unknown. With 0 bases removed from V and 4 bases from J, the gap between germline ends came to 9 bases. This CDR3 spans 15 amino acids. The germline gives CDR1 LNHNV, CDR2 YYDKDF (reference sequence). Here the sequenced sample was CD4+ T cells sorted from PBMCs, taken 45 days after the yellow fever booster vaccination. This chain joins TRBV15 and TRBJ2-2; D is uncertain. This clonotype originated in a man aged 18-30 years who received the YFV17D yellow fever vaccine. The CDR3 bases are TGTGCCACCAGCAGAGATGTGGTCGGCACCGGGGAGCTGTTTTTT. This sequence encodes CATSRDVVGTGELFF.